The present entry profiles one TCR beta chain with its context. Authors' processing steps: Quantification of nucleated cells was approximated via reference gene primer amplification. Produced via immunoSEQ multiplex PCR; TCRdb's table is partial and in-frame only. For V, J and clone size, that table is used; D and trimming come from the DNA. This sample carries about 100,000 clones, approximately 88% of them seen once, and the ten largest clones take roughly 4.4%. The data were obtained in a study of blood T cell repertoires in COVID-19. Turning to the study itself: Whether acute or convalescent, the COVID-19 samples came from the United States, Italy and Spain. Sample material is recorded as cDNA or gDNA derived from T cells, B-cell-depleted T cells, or PBMCs.

This CDR3 has 14 amino acids. Germline assignment: CDR1 SNHLY and CDR2 FYNNEI. V was shortened by 7 bases and J by 7 bases, with 17 bases between the two germline ends. The chain links TRBV2 to TRBJ2-1; the D gene is possibly TRBD2 (6 bases). Material for sequencing was peripheral blood. This receptor was obtained from a human donor in a cohort sampled during active COVID-19. Here the CDR3 reads CASIRTGVTNEQFF. The CDR3 nucleotides read TGTGCCAGCATTCGGACGGGAGTTACGAATGAGCAGTTCTTC.